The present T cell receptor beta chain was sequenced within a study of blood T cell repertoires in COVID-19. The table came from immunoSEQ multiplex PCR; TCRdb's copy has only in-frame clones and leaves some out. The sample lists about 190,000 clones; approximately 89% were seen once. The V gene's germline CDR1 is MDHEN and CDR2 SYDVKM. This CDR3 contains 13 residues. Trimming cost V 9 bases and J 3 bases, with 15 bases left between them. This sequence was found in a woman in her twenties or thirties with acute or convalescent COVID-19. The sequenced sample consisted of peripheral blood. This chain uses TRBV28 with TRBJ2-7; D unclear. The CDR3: CASSLILGYEQYF. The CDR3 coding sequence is TGTGCCAGTTCACTAATCCTGGGCTACGAGCAGTACTTC. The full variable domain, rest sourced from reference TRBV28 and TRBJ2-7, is DVKVTQSSRYLVKRTGEKVFLECVQDMDHENMFWYRQDPGLGLRLIYFSYDVKMKEKGDIPEGYSVSREKKERFSLILESASTNQTSMYLCASSLILGYEQYFGPGTRLTVT.